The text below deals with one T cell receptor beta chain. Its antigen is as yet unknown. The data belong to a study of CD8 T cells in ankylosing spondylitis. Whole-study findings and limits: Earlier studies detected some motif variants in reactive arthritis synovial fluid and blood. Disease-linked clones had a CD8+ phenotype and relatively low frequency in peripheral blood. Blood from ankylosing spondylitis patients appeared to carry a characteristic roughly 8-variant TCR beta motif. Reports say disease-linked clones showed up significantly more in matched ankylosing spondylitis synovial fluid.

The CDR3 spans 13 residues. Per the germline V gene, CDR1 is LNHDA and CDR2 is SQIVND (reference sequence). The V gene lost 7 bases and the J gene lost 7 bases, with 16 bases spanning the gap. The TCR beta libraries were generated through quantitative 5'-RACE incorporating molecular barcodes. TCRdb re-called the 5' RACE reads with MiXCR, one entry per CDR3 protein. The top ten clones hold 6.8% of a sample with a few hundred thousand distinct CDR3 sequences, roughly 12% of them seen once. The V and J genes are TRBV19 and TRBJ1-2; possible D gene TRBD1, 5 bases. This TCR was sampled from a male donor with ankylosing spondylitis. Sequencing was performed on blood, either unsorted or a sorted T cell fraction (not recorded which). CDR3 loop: CASTLLEGFGYTF. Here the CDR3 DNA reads TGTGCCAGTACCTTACTCGAGGGGTTTGGCTACACCTTC.